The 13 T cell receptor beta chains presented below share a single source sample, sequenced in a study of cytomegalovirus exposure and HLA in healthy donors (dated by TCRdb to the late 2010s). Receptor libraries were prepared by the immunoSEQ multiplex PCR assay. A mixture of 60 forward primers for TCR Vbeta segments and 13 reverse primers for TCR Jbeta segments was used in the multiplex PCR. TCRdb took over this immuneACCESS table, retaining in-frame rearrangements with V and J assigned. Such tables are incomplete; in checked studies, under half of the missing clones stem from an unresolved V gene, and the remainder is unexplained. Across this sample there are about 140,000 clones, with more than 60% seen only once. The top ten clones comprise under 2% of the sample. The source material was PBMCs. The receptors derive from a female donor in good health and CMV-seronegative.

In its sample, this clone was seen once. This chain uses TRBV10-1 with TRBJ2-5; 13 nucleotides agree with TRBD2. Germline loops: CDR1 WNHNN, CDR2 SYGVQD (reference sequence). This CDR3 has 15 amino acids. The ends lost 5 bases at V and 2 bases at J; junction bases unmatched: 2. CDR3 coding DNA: TGCGCCAGCAGTCAGGGACTAGCGGGGCAAGAGACCCAGTACTTC. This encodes CASSQGLAGQETQYF.

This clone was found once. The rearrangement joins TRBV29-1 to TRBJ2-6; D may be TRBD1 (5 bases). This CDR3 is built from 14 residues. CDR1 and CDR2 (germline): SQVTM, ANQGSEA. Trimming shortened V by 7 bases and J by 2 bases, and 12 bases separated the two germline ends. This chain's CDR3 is CSGYVGAGANVLTF. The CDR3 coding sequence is TGCAGCGGCTACGTAGGGGCTGGGGCCAACGTCCTGACTTTC.

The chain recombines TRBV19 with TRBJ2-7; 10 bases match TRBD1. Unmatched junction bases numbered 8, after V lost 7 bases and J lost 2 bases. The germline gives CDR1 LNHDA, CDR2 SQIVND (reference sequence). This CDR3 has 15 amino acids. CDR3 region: CASTPGGTGAYEQYF. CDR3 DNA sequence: TGTGCCAGTACCCCAGGGGGGACAGGGGCCTACGAGCAGTACTTC.

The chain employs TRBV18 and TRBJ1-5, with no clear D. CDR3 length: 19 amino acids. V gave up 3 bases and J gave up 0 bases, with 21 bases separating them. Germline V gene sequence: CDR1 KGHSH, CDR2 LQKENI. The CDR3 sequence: CASSPRSYRDAYSNQPQHF. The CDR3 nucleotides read TGTGCCAGCTCACCCAGGTCATACCGAGATGCCTATAGCAATCAGCCCCAGCATTTT.

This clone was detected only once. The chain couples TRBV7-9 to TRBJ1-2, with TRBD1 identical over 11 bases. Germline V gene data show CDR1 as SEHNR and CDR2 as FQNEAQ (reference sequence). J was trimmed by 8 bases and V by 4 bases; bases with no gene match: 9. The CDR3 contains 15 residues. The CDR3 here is CASSSPGQGDRGYTF. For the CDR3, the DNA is TGTGCCAGCAGCTCTCCGGGACAGGGGGACAGAGGCTACACCTTC.

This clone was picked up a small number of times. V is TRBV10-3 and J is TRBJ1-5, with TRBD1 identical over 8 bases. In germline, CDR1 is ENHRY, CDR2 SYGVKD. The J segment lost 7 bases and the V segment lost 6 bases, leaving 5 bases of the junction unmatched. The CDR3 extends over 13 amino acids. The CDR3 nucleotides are TGTGCCATCAGAGCTGACAGGGGCCAGCCCCAGCATTTT. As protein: CAIRADRGQPQHF.

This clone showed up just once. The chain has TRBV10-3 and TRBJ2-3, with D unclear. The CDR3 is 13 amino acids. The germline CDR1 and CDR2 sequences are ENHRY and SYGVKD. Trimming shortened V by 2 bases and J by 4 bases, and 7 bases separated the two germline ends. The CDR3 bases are TGTGCCATCAGTGAGCAACGGGCAGATACGCAGTATTTT. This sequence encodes CAISEQRADTQYF.

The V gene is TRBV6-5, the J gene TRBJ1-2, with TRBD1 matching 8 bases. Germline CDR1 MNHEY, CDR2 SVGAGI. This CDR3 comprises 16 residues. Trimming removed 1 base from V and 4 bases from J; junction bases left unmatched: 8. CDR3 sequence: CASSYWLGQDRYGYTF. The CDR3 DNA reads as TGTGCCAGCAGTTACTGGTTGGGACAGGATCGCTATGGCTACACCTTC.

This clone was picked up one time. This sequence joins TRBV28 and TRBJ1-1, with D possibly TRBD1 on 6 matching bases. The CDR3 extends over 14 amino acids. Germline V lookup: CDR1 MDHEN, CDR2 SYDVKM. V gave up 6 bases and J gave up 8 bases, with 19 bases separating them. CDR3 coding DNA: TGTGCCAGCAGAATTGAGGGGGATGTCAGGGAAGCTTTCTTT. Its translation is CASRIEGDVREAFF.

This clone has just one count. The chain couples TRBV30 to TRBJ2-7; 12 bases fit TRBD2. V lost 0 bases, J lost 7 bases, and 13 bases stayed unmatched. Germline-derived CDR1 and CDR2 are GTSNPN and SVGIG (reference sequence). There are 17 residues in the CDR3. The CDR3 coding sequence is TGTGCCTGGAGTGTAATCCGGTCTGGACTAGCGGGGAAAGAGCAGTACTTC. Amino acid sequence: CAWSVIRSGLAGKEQYF.

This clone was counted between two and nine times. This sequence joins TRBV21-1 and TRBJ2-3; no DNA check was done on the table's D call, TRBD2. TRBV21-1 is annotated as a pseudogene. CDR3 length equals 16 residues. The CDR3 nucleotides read TGTGCCAGCAGCAAAGGCCTAGCGGGAGGCGCAGATACGCAGTATTTT. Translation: CASSKGLAGGADTQYF.

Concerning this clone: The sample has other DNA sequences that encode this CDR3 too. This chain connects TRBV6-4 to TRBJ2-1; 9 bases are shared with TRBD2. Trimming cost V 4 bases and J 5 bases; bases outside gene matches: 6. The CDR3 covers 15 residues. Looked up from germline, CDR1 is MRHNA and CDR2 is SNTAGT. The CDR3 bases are TGTGCCAGCAGTGCCAGCGGGGGGCAGAACAATGAGCAGTTCTTC. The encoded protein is CASSASGGQNNEQFF.

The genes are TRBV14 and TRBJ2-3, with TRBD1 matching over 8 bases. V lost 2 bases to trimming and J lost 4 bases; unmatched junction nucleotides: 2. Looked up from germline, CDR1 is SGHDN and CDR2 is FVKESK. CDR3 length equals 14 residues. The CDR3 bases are TGTGCCAGCAGCCAAATACAGGGGGCAGATACGCAGTATTTT. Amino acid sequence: CASSQIQGADTQYF. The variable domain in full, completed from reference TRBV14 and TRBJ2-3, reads EAGVTQFPSHSVIEKGQTVTLRCDPISGHDNLYWYRRVMGKEIKFLLHFVKESKQDESGMPNNRFLAERTGGTYSTLKVQPAELEDSGVYFCASSQIQGADTQYFGPGTRLTVL.